This T cell receptor beta chain derives from a study of T-cell reconstitution after alpha-beta-depleted transplantation in children. The length of the CDR3 is 18 residues. The germline V gene has CDR1 MNHNS and CDR2 SASEGT. The ends were cut back, 0 bases at V and 3 bases at J, with 21 bases in the middle. Construction of the TCRbeta library involved unique molecular identifiers. TCRdb analysed the PCR reads with MiXCR anew, one entry per CDR3 protein. In the table there are about 610,000 distinct CDR3 sequences, about 10% of which are singletons. The specimen comprised PBMCs from the stem cell graft donor, sampled from the stem cell graft. This receptor was obtained from a human donor who donated a stem cell graft to a child with acute myeloid leukemia. The chain has TRBV6-1 and TRBJ2-7, with a weak D call TRBD2 (5 bases). The CDR3 DNA reads TGTGCCAGCAGTGAAGCGCTCGTGGGGATTAGCGCGTTCTACGAGCAGTACTTC. It codes for CASSEALVGISAFYEQYF.